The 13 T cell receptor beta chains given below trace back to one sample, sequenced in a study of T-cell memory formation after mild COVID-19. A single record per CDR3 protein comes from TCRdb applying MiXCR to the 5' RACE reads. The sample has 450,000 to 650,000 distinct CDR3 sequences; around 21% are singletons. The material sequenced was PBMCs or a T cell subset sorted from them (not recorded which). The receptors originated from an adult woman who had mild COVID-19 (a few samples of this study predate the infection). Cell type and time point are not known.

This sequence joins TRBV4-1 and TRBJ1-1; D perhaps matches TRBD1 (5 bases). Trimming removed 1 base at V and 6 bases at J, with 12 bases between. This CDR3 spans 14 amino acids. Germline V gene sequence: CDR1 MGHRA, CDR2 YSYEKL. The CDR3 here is CASSQVTGVAEAFF. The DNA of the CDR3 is TGCGCCAGCAGCCAAGTAACGGGGGTGGCTGAAGCTTTCTTT.

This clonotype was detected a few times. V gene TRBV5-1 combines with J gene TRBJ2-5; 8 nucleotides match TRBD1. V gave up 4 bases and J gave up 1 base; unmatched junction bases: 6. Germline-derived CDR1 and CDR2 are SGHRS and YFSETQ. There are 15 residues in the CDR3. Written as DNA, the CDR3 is TGCGCCAGCAGCCTCACAGGACAGGGCCAAGAGACCCAGTACTTC. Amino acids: CASSLTGQGQETQYF.

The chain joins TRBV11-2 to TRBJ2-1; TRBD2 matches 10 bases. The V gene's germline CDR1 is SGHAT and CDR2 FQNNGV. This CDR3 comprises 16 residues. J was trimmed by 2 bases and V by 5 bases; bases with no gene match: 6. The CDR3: CASSRWLAGAYNEQFF. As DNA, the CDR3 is TGTGCCAGCAGCCGGTGGCTAGCGGGGGCCTACAATGAGCAGTTCTTC.

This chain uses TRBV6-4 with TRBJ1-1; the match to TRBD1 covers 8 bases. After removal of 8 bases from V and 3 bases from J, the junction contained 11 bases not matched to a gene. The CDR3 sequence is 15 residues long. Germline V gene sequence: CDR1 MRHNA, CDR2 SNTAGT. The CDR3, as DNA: TGTGCCAGCGTCGGACAGGGCCTAGGGGACACTGAAGCTTTCTTT. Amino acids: CASVGQGLGDTEAFF.

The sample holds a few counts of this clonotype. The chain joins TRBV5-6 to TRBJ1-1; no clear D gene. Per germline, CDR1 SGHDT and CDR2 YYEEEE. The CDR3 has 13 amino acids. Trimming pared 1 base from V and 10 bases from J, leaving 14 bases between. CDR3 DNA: TGTGCCAGCAGCTTGCAGAGCCCACTGGGAGCTTTCTTT. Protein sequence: CASSLQSPLGAFF. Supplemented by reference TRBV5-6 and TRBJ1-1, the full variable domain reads DAGVTQSPTHLIKTRGQQVTLRCSPKSGHDTVSWYQQALGQGPQFIFQYYEEEERQRGNFPDRFSGHQFPNYSSELNVNALLLGDSALYLCASSLQSPLGAFFGQGTRLTVV.

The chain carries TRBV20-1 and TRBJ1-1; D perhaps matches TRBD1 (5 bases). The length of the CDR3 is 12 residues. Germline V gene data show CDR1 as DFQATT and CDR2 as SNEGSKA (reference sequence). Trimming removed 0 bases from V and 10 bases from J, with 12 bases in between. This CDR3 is CSARDSGHGAFF. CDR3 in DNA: TGCAGTGCTAGAGATTCAGGACACGGAGCTTTCTTT.

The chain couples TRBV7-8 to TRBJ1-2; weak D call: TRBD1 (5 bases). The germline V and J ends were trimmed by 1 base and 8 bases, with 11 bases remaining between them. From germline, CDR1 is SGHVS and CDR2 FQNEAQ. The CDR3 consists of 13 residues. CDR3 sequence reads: CASSLDSGGGYTF. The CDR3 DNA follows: TGTGCCAGCAGCTTAGATTCGGGGGGAGGCTACACCTTC. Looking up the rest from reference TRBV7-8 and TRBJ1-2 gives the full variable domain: GAGVSQSPRYKVAKRGQDVALRCDPISGHVSLFWYQQALGQGPEFLTYFQNEAQLDKSGLPSDRFFAERPEGSVSTLKIQRTQQEDSAVYLCASSLDSGGGYTFGSGTRLTVV.

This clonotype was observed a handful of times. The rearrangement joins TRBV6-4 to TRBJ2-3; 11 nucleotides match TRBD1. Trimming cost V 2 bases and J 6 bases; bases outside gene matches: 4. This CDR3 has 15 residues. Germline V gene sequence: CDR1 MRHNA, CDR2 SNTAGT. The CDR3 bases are TGTGCCAGCAGTGACCTTGGACAGGGGGCGGATACGCAGTATTTT. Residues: CASSDLGQGADTQYF.

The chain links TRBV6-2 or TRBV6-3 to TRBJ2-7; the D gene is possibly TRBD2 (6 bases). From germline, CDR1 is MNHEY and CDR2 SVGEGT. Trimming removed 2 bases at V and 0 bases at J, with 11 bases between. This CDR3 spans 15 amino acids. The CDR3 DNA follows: TGTGCCAGCAGTTACGGGGGGATCAACTCCTACGAGCAGTACTTC. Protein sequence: CASSYGGINSYEQYF.

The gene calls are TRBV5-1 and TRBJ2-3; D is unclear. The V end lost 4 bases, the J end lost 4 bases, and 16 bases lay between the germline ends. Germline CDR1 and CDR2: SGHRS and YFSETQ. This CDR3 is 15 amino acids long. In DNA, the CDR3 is TGCGCCAGCAGCCCCACCCCCAGAACGGCAGATACGCAGTATTTT. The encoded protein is CASSPTPRTADTQYF.

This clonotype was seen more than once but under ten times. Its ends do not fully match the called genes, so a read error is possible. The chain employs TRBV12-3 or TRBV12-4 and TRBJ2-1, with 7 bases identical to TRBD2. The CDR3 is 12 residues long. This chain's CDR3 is CASSLNYGGLIF. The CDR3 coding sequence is TGTGCCAGCAGTTTAAACTACGGGGGGTTAATCTTC.

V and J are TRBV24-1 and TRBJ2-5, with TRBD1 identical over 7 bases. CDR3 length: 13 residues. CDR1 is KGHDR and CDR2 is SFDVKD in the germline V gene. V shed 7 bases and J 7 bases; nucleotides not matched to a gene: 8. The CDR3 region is CATRQGSVGTQYF. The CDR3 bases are TGTGCCACCAGACAGGGGAGTGTCGGGACCCAGTACTTC.

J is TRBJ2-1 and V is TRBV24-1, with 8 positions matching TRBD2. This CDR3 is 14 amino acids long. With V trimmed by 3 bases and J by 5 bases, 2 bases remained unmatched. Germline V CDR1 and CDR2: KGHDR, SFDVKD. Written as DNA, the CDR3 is TGTGCCACCAGTGATGCCGGGGGGGACAATGAGCAGTTCTTC. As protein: CATSDAGGDNEQFF.